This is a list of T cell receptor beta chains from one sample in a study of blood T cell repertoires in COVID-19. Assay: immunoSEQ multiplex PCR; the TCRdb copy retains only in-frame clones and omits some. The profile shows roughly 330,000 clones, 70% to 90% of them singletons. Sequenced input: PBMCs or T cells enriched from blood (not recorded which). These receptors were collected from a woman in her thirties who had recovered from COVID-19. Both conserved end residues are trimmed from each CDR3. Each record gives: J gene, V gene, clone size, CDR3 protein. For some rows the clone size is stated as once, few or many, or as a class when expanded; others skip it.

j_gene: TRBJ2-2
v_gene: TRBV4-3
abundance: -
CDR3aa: ASSQALGVTGELF

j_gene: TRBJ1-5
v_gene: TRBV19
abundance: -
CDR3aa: ASSIWQGLGSNQPQH

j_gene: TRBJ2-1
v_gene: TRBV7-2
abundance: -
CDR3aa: ASSLESRGAPF

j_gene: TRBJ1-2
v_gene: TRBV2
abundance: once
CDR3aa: ATSGGQVFGYT

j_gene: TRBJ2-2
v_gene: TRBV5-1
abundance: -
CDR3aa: ASSQTLTGPGELF

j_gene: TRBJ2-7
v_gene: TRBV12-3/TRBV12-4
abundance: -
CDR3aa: ASSFGTGYEQY

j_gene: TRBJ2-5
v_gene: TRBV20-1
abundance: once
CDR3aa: SARGVETQY

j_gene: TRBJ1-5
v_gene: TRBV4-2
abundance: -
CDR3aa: ASSQEQYSNQPQH

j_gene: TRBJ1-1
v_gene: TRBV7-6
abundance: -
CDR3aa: ASSSRQGATEAF

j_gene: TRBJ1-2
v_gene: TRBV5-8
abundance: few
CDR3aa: ASSLMDSRNT

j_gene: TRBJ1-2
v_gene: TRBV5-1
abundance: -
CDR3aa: ASSLAGGADYGYT

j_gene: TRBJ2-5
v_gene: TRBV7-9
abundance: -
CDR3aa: ASSRPRGGQETQY